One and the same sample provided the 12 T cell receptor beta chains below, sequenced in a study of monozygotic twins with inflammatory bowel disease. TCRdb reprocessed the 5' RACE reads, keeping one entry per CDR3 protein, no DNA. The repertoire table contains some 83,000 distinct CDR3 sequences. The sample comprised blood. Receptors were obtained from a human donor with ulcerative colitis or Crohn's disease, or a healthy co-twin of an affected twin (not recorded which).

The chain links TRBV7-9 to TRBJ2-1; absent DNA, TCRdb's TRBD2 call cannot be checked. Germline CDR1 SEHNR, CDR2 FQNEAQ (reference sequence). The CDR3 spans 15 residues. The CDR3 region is CASSSPGLVVDEQFF. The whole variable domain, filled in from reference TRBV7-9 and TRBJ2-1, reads DTGVSQNPRHKITKRGQNVTFRCDPISEHNRLYWYRQTLGQGPEFLTYFQNEAQLEKSRLLSDRFSAERPKGSFSTLEIQRTEQGDSAMYLCASSSPGLVVDEQFFGPGTRLTVL.

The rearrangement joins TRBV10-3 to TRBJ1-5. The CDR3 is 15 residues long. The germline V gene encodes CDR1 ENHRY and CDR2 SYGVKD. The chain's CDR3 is CAIRKMDDPNQPQHF.

CDR3 amino acids: CASSVDVGGTEAFF. J is TRBJ1-1 and V is TRBV9; TCRdb indicates TRBD1, and absent DNA this call remains unverified. Germline V gene sequence: CDR1 SGDLS, CDR2 YYNGEE. CDR3 length: 14 amino acids.

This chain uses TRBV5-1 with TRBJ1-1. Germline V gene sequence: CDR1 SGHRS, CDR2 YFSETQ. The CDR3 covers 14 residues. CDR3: CASSLSPETPRPFF.

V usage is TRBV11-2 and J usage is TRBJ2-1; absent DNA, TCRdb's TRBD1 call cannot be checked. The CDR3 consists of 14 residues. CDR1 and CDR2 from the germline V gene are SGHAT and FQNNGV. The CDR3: CASSWRTGYNEQFF.

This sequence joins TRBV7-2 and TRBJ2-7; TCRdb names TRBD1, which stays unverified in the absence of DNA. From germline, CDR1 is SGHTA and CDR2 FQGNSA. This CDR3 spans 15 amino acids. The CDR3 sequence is CASSSTRTASYEQYF.

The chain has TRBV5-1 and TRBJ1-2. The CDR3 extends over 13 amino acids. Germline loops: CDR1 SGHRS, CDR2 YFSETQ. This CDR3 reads CASSSDMNYGYTF.

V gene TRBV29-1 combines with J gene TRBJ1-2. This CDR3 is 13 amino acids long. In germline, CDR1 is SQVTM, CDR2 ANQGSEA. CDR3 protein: CSVPFGRNYGYTF.

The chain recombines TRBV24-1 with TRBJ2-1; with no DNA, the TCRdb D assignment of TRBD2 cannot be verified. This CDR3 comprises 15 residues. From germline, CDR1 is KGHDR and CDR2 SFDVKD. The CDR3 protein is CATSGTSGVYNEQFF.

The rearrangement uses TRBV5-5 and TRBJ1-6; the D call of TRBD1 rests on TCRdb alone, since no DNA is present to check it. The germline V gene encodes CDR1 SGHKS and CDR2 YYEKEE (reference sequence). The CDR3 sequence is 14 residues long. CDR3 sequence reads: CASSGKGGNSPLHF.

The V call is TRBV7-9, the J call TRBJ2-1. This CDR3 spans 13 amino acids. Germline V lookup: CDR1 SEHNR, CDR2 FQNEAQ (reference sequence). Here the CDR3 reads CASSSANRYEQFF.

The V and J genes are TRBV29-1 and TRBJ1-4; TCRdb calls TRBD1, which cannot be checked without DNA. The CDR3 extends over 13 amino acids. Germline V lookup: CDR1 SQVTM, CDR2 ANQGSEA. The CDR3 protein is CSVSRDSREKLFF.